The entry below gives a single T cell receptor (beta chain) sequence along with its context. The antigen is not known. TCRdb's table, derived via immunoSEQ multiplex PCR, lists solely in-frame clones and lacks some. The sample includes about 90,000 clones, over 75% of them seen just once. These data come from a study of T cell responses to AZD1222 COVID-19 vaccine. Study-level findings and limits: Donors were chiefly white British, with a greater number of females, and clonal diversity was perhaps underestimated.

CDR1 is SGHTA and CDR2 is FQGNSA in the germline V gene. The trim removed 5 bases at V and 7 bases at J, leaving 8 bases unmatched. The CDR3 is 14 residues long. This chain connects TRBV7-2 to TRBJ2-7, with TRBD1 matching 10 bases. The sequenced sample was peripheral blood, obtained on day 0 of AZD1222 vaccination. This clonotype originated in an adult in good health. CDR3 sequence reads: CASSARQGAKEQYF. CDR3 sequence (DNA): TGTGCCAGCAGCGCCCGACAGGGGGCAAAGGAGCAGTACTTC.